What follows are 28 T cell receptor beta chains derived from one specimen sequenced in a study of regulatory T cells in long-lasting Graves disease. Time point in this sample: persistent/refractory GD, antithyroid drugs over 5 years with positive TRAb. From RNA extracted from PBMCs, the TCR library was made. Relying on iRepertoire HTBI primers and Arm-PCR of CDR3 regions, the team built TCR beta libraries. TCRdb reprocessed the multiplex PCR reads with MiXCR, giving one entry per CDR3 protein. Of 500,000 to 700,000 distinct CDR3 sequences in the sample, 25% to 30% are singletons; the top ten hold under 55%. Sequences were derived from peripheral blood mononuclear cells (PBMCs), sampled when the disease was refractory, from a patient treated with antithyroid drugs. Source of these receptors: a female donor with Graves disease.

This clonotype came up a few times. The CDR3 region has the DNA TGTGCCAGCAGCCAAGGAGAGGGGGGCAATCAGCCCCAGCATTTT. It codes for CASSQGEGGNQPQHF. This chain connects TRBV3-1 to TRBJ1-5; possibly TRBD1 for D (6 bases). CDR1 and CDR2 from the germline V gene are LGHDT and YNNKEL (reference sequence). CDR3 length: 15 amino acids. The V gene lost 1 base and the J gene lost 2 bases, with 9 bases spanning the gap.

The chain is built from TRBV10-3 and TRBJ1-1; 7 nucleotides line up with TRBD1. The CDR3 is 13 amino acids. V was pared by 6 bases and J by 4 bases, with 5 bases of the junction left unmatched. Germline V lookup: CDR1 ENHRY, CDR2 SYGVKD. DNA for the CDR3: TGTGCCATCAGCCGACAGGGAAGCACTGAAGCTTTCTTT. Translating gives CAISRQGSTEAFF.

This clonotype was detected a few times. The gene calls are TRBV2 and TRBJ2-5; maybe TRBD2 (6 bases). V lost 5 bases and J lost 0, with 10 bases in between. The germline V gene has CDR1 SNHLY and CDR2 FYNNEI. This CDR3 is built from 14 residues. CDR3 sequence: CASSQGRYQETQYF. The CDR3, as DNA: TGTGCCAGCAGTCAAGGGAGGTACCAAGAGACCCAGTACTTC.

CDR3 amino acids: CSAVLRRDTQYF. For the CDR3, the DNA is TGCAGTGCCGTTTTACGTAGAGATACGCAGTATTTT. The chain uses TRBV20-1 and TRBJ2-3; no firm D call. The CDR3 is 12 amino acids. Germline V gene data show CDR1 as DFQATT and CDR2 as SNEGSKA (reference sequence). Trimming cost V 6 bases and J 5 bases, with 12 bases left between them.

This chain links TRBV30 with TRBJ1-1; no clear D gene. CDR1 is GTSNPN and CDR2 is SVGIG in the germline V gene (reference sequence). The CDR3 has 13 residues. The V gene lost 2 bases and the J gene lost 2 bases, with 9 bases spanning the gap. Here the CDR3 DNA reads TGTGCCTGGAGTCGGGTCGGTAACACTGAAGCTTTCTTT. It is translated as CAWSRVGNTEAFF.

There are many counts of this clonotype. The chain combines TRBV12-3 or TRBV12-4 with TRBJ1-2; unclear D gene. V was shortened by 0 bases and J by 3 bases, with 8 bases between the two germline ends. This CDR3 region has 14 residues. The CDR3 is CASSLASGYYGYTF. DNA for the CDR3: TGTGCCAGCAGTTTAGCGTCGGGTTACTATGGCTACACCTTC.

V and J are TRBV20-1 and TRBJ2-7; 12 bases match TRBD2. Germline V gene lookup returns CDR1 DFQATT and CDR2 SNEGSKA (reference sequence). The CDR3 runs 16 residues. V lost 2 bases and J lost 3; bases outside the gene matches: 8. Here the CDR3 reads CSARPSSGRAFYEQYF. CDR3 bases: TGCAGTGCTAGACCCTCTAGCGGGAGGGCCTTCTACGAGCAGTACTTC.

For the CDR3, the DNA is TGTGCCAGTAGTATTAAAGGCAGCTCTGGGGCCAACGTCCTGACTTTC. Protein: CASSIKGSSGANVLTF. The rearrangement links TRBV19 to TRBJ2-6, with unresolved D. V was cut by 3 bases and J by 0 bases, with 9 bases left in between. This CDR3 has 16 residues. The germline CDR1 and CDR2 sequences are LNHDA and SQIVND (reference sequence). The complete variable domain, with remaining parts taken from reference TRBV19 and TRBJ2-6, reads DGGITQSPKYLFRKEGQNVTLSCEQNLNHDAMYWYRQDPGQGLRLIYYSQIVNDFQKGDIAEGYSVSREKKESFPLTVTSAQKNPTAFYLCASSIKGSSGANVLTFGAGSRLTVL.

This clonotype turned up a few times. The chain recombines TRBV28 with TRBJ2-7, with 11 nucleotides matching TRBD2. Germline V gene lookup returns CDR1 MDHEN and CDR2 SYDVKM. After removal of 1 base from V and 0 bases from J, the junction contained 8 bases not matched to a gene. The CDR3 is 18 residues long. This chain's CDR3 is CASSLFLAGGLSSYEQYF. CDR3 nucleotides: TGTGCCAGCAGTTTATTTCTAGCGGGAGGCCTAAGCTCCTACGAGCAGTACTTC.

V usage is TRBV11-2 and J usage is TRBJ2-2, with D possibly being TRBD2 (5 bases). The CDR3 covers 14 residues. Germline loops: CDR1 SGHAT, CDR2 FQNNGV. With 6 bases removed from V and 4 bases from J, the gap between germline ends came to 12 bases. For the CDR3, the DNA is TGTGCCAGCAGTCTGGAGCGGAGCACCGGGGAGCTGTTTTTT. It is translated as CASSLERSTGELFF.

The chain employs TRBV12-3 or TRBV12-4 and TRBJ2-5; no firm D call. The ends were cut back, 2 bases at V and 5 bases at J, with 18 bases in the middle. The CDR3 has 16 residues. CDR3 in DNA: TGTGCCAGCAGTTTAAGGGTTTCAGCGCGGTCGGAGACCCAGTACTTC. Its translation: CASSLRVSARSETQYF.

The chain links TRBV7-9 to TRBJ1-1; D possibly corresponds to TRBD1 (5 bases). Germline-derived CDR1 and CDR2 are SEHNR and FQNEAQ (reference sequence). This CDR3 spans 14 amino acids. Trimming stripped 5 bases from V and 3 bases from J, with 13 bases between. The CDR3 protein is CASSPARVYTEAFF. CDR3 sequence (DNA): TGTGCCAGCAGCCCGGCCAGGGTTTACACTGAAGCTTTCTTT.

Details on this clonotype: A clone one base away is much larger, so this may be a read error. The chain combines TRBV20-1 with TRBJ2-7; 8 nucleotides match TRBD2. Germline loops: CDR1 DFQATT, CDR2 SNEGSKA (reference sequence). The CDR3 extends over 14 amino acids. In DNA, the CDR3 is TGCAGTGCTAGCCCGACTAGCGTGTCCTACGAGCATTACTTC. This encodes CSASPTSVSYEHYF.

The sample holds a few counts of this clonotype. The chain links TRBV29-1 to TRBJ2-5; TRBD2 aligns across 7 bases. The germline gives CDR1 SQVTM, CDR2 ANQGSEA. The J segment lost 5 bases and the V segment lost 0 bases, leaving 3 bases of the junction unmatched. The CDR3 length is 13 residues. Here the CDR3 DNA reads TGCAGCGTTGAAGAGCGGGAGAGGGAGACCCAGTACTTC. Translated, it gives CSVEERERETQYF.

The sample holds a few counts of this clonotype. V and J are TRBV2 and TRBJ1-4, with D unclear. The CDR3 has 15 amino acids. Germline CDR1 reads SNHLY; CDR2 reads FYNNEI. Deletions cut 8 bases from V and 3 bases from J, with 16 bases between. CDR3 bases: TGTGCCAGCGGGTTCTCCGGGATGGCTAATGAAAAACTGTTTTTT. Translation: CASGFSGMANEKLFF. Full variable domain (outside the CDR3, taken from reference TRBV2 and TRBJ1-4): EPEVTQTPSHQVTQMGQEVILRCVPISNHLYFYWYRQILGQKVEFLVSFYNNEISEKSEIFDDQFSVERPDGSNFTLKIRSTKLEDSAMYFCASGFSGMANEKLFFGSGTQLSVL.

The sample holds a few counts of this clonotype. This sequence joins TRBV12-3 or TRBV12-4 and TRBJ2-5, with 15 bases aligning to TRBD2. This CDR3 region has 22 residues. The J segment lost 0 bases and the V segment lost 0 bases, leaving 14 bases of the junction unmatched. The CDR3: CASSLAHYRTSGRALYQETQYF. The DNA of the CDR3 is TGTGCCAGCAGTTTAGCCCACTACCGGACTAGCGGGAGGGCCCTGTACCAAGAGACCCAGTACTTC.

This clonotype was observed a few times. V gene TRBV29-1 combines with J gene TRBJ1-1, with a tentative D call TRBD1 (6 bases). The CDR3 has 13 amino acids. Trimming shortened V by 4 bases and J by 2 bases, and 11 bases separated the two germline ends. Germline V gene sequence: CDR1 SQVTM, CDR2 ANQGSEA. The CDR3 region is CSVGTDTNTEAFF. The CDR3 DNA sequence: TGCAGCGTTGGGACAGATACTAACACTGAAGCTTTCTTT. Complete variable domain (other parts from reference TRBV29-1 and TRBJ1-1): SAVISQKPSRDICQRGTSLTIQCQVDSQVTMMFWYRQQPGQSLTLIATANQGSEATYESGFVIDKFPISRPNLTFSTLTVSNMSPEDSSIYLCSVGTDTNTEAFFGQGTRLTVV.

This clonotype has a count of ten or more. The junction differs from germline at one of its ends, possibly a read error. The J gene is TRBJ1-2, the V gene TRBV5-1; TRBD1 is a possible D gene (5 bases). The CDR3 length is 13 residues. Germline loops: CDR1 SGHRS, CDR2 YFSETQ. This chain's CDR3 is CASSLGQFYGYTF. The CDR3 coding sequence is TGTGCCAGCAGCTTGGGGCAGTTCTATGGCTACACCTTC.

This chain connects TRBV20-1 to TRBJ2-7, with TRBD2 matching over 8 bases. Trimming removed 0 bases from V and 3 bases from J; junction bases left unmatched: 7. Germline loops: CDR1 DFQATT, CDR2 SNEGSKA (reference sequence). CDR3 length: 15 residues. CDR3 residues: CSARDKLRGVYEQYF. The CDR3 DNA follows: TGCAGTGCTAGAGATAAGCTGCGGGGGGTCTACGAGCAGTACTTC.

With respect to this clonotype: Possible read error: a much larger clone is one base away. V usage is TRBV2 and J usage is TRBJ1-1; TRBD1 matches at 9 bases. V lost 6 bases to trimming and J lost 4 bases; unmatched junction nucleotides: 9. CDR3 size: 15 residues. The germline V gene encodes CDR1 SNHLY and CDR2 FYNNEI. The DNA for the CDR3 is TGTGCCAGCAGACTGGACAGGGGAGGGAGCACTGAAGCTTTCTTT. This codes for CASRLDRGGSTEAFF.

The chain employs TRBV12-3 or TRBV12-4 and TRBJ2-2; 8 positions agree with TRBD2. With 5 bases clipped from V and 6 bases from J, the junction kept 11 bases outside the gene matches. This CDR3 comprises 16 residues. The CDR3 sequence is CASSPPSGGPSGELFF. The CDR3, as DNA: TGTGCCAGCAGTCCCCCTTCGGGAGGGCCTTCCGGGGAGCTGTTTTTT.

There are a few counts of this clonotype. The rearrangement links TRBV6-1 to TRBJ1-5; 10 nucleotides agree with TRBD1. CDR1 is MNHNS and CDR2 is SASEGT in the germline V gene. Trimming cost V 8 bases and J 7 bases; bases outside gene matches: 2. CDR3 size: 12 residues. In DNA, the CDR3 is TGTGCCAGCGGGGACAGGGGCCAGCCCCAGCATTTT. This encodes CASGDRGQPQHF.

This clonotype has just a few counts. V and J are TRBV10-3 and TRBJ2-5, with 12 bases fitting TRBD2. Per the germline V gene, CDR1 is ENHRY and CDR2 is SYGVKD. This CDR3 is built from 19 residues. V gave up 2 bases and J gave up 0 bases; unmatched junction bases: 10. The CDR3 region is CAISEGLAGGPEYQETQYF. The CDR3 coding sequence is TGTGCCATCAGTGAGGGGCTAGCGGGAGGGCCGGAGTACCAAGAGACCCAGTACTTC.

Only a few counts were recorded for this clonotype. The CDR3 reads CASSLDQGRGTEAFF. As DNA, the CDR3 is TGTGCCAGCAGCTTAGATCAGGGCCGGGGTACTGAAGCTTTCTTT. The chain combines TRBV11-2 with TRBJ1-1, with D possibly TRBD1 on 5 matching bases. The V end was cut by 0 bases, the J end by 5 bases, with 13 bases between. The CDR3 is 15 residues long. CDR1 is SGHAT and CDR2 is FQNNGV in the germline V gene.

This clonotype appeared a few times. The chain has TRBV29-1 and TRBJ1-2; no definite D call. The CDR3 is made up of 15 amino acids. Between the trimmed V and J ends, which lost 3 bases and 0 bases, there was a span of 14 bases. The germline CDR1 and CDR2 sequences are SQVTM and ANQGSEA. CDR3 amino acids: CSVEAIGRTNYGYTF. Here the CDR3 DNA reads TGCAGCGTTGAGGCTATTGGACGGACTAACTATGGCTACACCTTC.

V is TRBV10-2 and J is TRBJ1-6, with TRBD1 matching 8 bases. In germline, CDR1 is WSHSY, CDR2 SAAADI. The CDR3 is made up of 15 amino acids. V was clipped by 8 bases and J by 5 bases; unmatched bases: 8. CDR3 in amino acids: CASLRGTGNNSPLHF. CDR3 sequence (DNA): TGCGCCAGCCTTCGAGGGACAGGAAATAATTCACCCCTCCACTTT.

The table lists this clonotype with many counts. The rearrangement joins TRBV2 to TRBJ1-5; D is undetermined. Germline V gene data show CDR1 as SNHLY and CDR2 as FYNNEI. The V gene lost 2 bases and the J gene lost 0 bases, with 5 bases spanning the gap. The CDR3 runs 14 residues. The CDR3 loop is CASSELASNQPQHF. The CDR3 region has the DNA TGTGCCAGCAGTGAATTGGCTAGCAATCAGCCCCAGCATTTT. The full variable domain, in which reference TRBV2 and TRBJ1-5 provide the parts outside the CDR3, is EPEVTQTPSHQVTQMGQEVILRCVPISNHLYFYWYRQILGQKVEFLVSFYNNEISEKSEIFDDQFSVERPDGSNFTLKIRSTKLEDSAMYFCASSELASNQPQHFGDGTRLSIL.

This clonotype came up a few times. This chain joins TRBV30 and TRBJ1-2, with TRBD1 matching over 9 bases. The trim removed 2 bases at V and 5 bases at J, leaving 3 bases unmatched. Germline V gene data show CDR1 as GTSNPN and CDR2 as SVGIG (reference sequence). The CDR3 contains 13 residues. The CDR3 DNA follows: TGTGCCTGGAGTACAGGGGGCGATTATGGCTACACCTTC. Residues: CAWSTGGDYGYTF. Full variable domain (outside the CDR3, taken from reference TRBV30 and TRBJ1-2): SQTIHQWPATLVQPVGSPLSLECTVEGTSNPNLYWYRQAAGRGLQLLFYSVGIGQISSEVPQNLSASRPQDRQFILSSKKLLLSDSGFYLCAWSTGGDYGYTFGSGTRLTVV.